Listed below are T cell receptor beta chains from one sample, sequenced in a study of CD8+CD57+ T cells in acquired aplastic anemia. TCRdb passed the reads through MiXCR, listing each CDR3 protein once. The sample records about 100,000 distinct CDR3 sequences, 51% being singletons. Specimen: sorted CD4+, CD8+, or CD8+CD57+ T cells (not recorded which) from PBMCs. All receptors derive from a human donor in good health, serving as a control. Both conserved end residues are part of each CDR3. The D gene is left open where the match is weak. Clone size, where shown, is once, few, many, or a class for clones that have expanded.

D	V	J	size	DNA	CDR3
TRBD1	TRBV6-1	TRBJ1-4	NA	TGTGCCAGCAGTGAAGCGACAGGGACAAATGAAAAACTGTTTTTT	CASSEATGTNEKLFF
NA	TRBV14	TRBJ2-7	many	TGTGCCAGCAGCCACCCCCCAGGGCTCTCCTACGAGCAGTACTTC	CASSHPPGLSYEQYF
TRBD2	TRBV9	TRBJ2-3	NA	TGCGCCAGCAGCATAACTAGCGGGGGGGCCATTGATACGCAGTATTTT	CASSITSGGAIDTQYF
TRBD2	TRBV5-1	TRBJ2-1	many	TGCGCCAGCAGCTTGACTAGCGGGGGTTCCTACAATGAGCAGTTCTTC	CASSLTSGGSYNEQFF
NA	TRBV6-1	TRBJ1-1	many	TGTGCCAGCAGTGCGTTAGGGTTGAACACTGAAGCTTTCTTT	CASSALGLNTEAFF
TRBD1	TRBV20-1	TRBJ2-7	NA	TGCGGCGCTAGGGATAGGACAGGGGAGATCCGGCAGTACTTC	CGARDRTGEIRQYF
NA	TRBV20-1	TRBJ1-2	many	TGCAGTGTCCCCCCGGCAGGGCCTAACTATGGCTACACCTTC	CSVPPAGPNYGYTF
NA	TRBV20-1	TRBJ1-1	many	TGCAGTGCTAGTCAGATGAACACTGAAGCTTTCTTT	CSASQMNTEAFF
TRBD1	TRBV6-2/TRBV6-3	TRBJ2-4	NA	TGTGCCAGCAGTTACTCGAGACAGGGGGCCAAAAACATTCAGTACTTC	CASSYSRQGAKNIQYF
TRBD1	TRBV20-1	TRBJ1-2	NA	TGCAGTGCTAGACAGGGGGACTATGGCTACACCTTC	CSARQGDYGYTF
TRBD2	TRBV6-1	TRBJ2-3	NA	TGTGCCAGCAGTGAAAAAACTAGCGGAGACCTGGATACGCAGTATTTT	CASSEKTSGDLDTQYF
NA	TRBV9	TRBJ2-3	many	TGTGCCAGCAGCGTAGAGACAGATACGCAGTATTTT	CASSVETDTQYF
TRBD1	TRBV6-6	TRBJ2-5	NA	TGTGCCAGCAATGACAGGGGACAAGAGACCCAGTACTTC	CASNDRGQETQYF
TRBD1	TRBV5-6	TRBJ2-7	NA	TGTGCCGGGTCTTCGAGACAGGGAAACTACGAGCAGTACTTC	CAGSSRQGNYEQYF
TRBD2	TRBV12-3/TRBV12-4	TRBJ2-5	few	TGTGCCAGCAGTTTGGTTAGCGGGGGCCCTCAGGGAGAGACCCAGTACTTC	CASSLVSGGPQGETQYF
NA	TRBV25-1	TRBJ1-2	NA	TGTGCCAGCAGTGAATATACGGGTTACTATGGCTACACCTTC	CASSEYTGYYGYTF
NA	TRBV9	TRBJ1-1	many	TGTGCCAGCGCGGGGTTGGACACTGAAGCTTTCTTT	CASAGLDTEAFF
NA	TRBV7-9	TRBJ1-1	NA	TGTGCCAGCAGCTTAGCCCCGGGACGGCCTGAAGCTTTCTTT	CASSLAPGRPEAFF
TRBD2	TRBV25-1	TRBJ2-7	many	TGTGCCAGCAGTCCGCTACAGCGGGGCCCCTACGAGCAGTACTTC	CASSPLQRGPYEQYF
TRBD1	TRBV11-1	TRBJ1-2	NA	TGTGCCAGCAGCTTATTTGGACAGGGGGCGCGTGACTATGGCTACACCTTC	CASSLFGQGARDYGYTF
TRBD1	TRBV6-2/TRBV6-3	TRBJ2-7	many	TGTGCCAGCAGTTACCCGGACGGGACAGCCTACGAGCAGTACTTC	CASSYPDGTAYEQYF
NA	TRBV7-9	TRBJ2-1	NA	TGTGCCAGCAGCAACAGTGGGTACAATGAGCAGTTCTTC	CASSNSGYNEQFF
TRBD1	TRBV29-1	TRBJ1-1	NA	TGCAGCGTTACGCCGGGACAGGGGATGAACACTGAAGCTTTCTTT	CSVTPGQGMNTEAFF
NA	TRBV7-9	TRBJ1-1	NA	TGTGCCAGCAGCCCCAAGACAGGTGAGAACACTGAAGCTTTCTTT	CASSPKTGENTEAFF
TRBD1	TRBV7-6	TRBJ1-1	NA	TGTGCCAGCAGCTTAGAGGACAGGGTGAACACTGAAGCTTTCTTT	CASSLEDRVNTEAFF
NA	TRBV10-3	TRBJ2-7	NA	TGTGCCATCAGCGAGTTGCTTCCCTACGAGCAGTACTTC	CAISELLPYEQYF
NA	TRBV12-3/TRBV12-4	TRBJ2-7	many	TGTGCCAGCAGTTCCCCGAGATACGAGCAGTACTTC	CASSSPRYEQYF
NA	TRBV2	TRBJ2-2	few	TGTGCCAGCGTTAAGGTCGGGGAGCTGTTTTTT	CASVKVGELFF
NA	TRBV20-1	TRBJ1-3	many	TGCAGTGCTAGTCCCGACAACTCTGGAAACACCATATATTTT	CSASPDNSGNTIYF
NA	TRBV29-1	TRBJ2-7	NA	TGCAGCGTTAAACAGAACTACGAGCAGTACTTC	CSVKQNYEQYF
NA	TRBV9	TRBJ2-1	NA	TGTGCCAGCAGCGACCCGAGCTCCTACAATGAGCAGTTCTTC	CASSDPSSYNEQFF
NA	TRBV25-1	TRBJ1-4	NA	TGTGCCAGCAGTGGAAGGGGACGGGGGCATGAAAAACTGTTCTTT	CASSGRGRGHEKLFF
TRBD2	TRBV19	TRBJ2-3	NA	TGTGCCAGTACCGAGAGAGAGCGGGGGGTTACAGATACGCAGTATTTT	CASTERERGVTDTQYF
NA	TRBV6-1	TRBJ2-7	many	TGTGCCAGCAGTGAAGCCGGGAACAGCTTGGCCTACGAGCAGTACTTC	CASSEAGNSLAYEQYF
TRBD2	TRBV11-2	TRBJ2-1	few	TGTGCCAGCAGCTTAGAACTAGCGGGGGCCTTGAGCTCCTACAATGAGCAGTTCTTC	CASSLELAGALSSYNEQFF
NA	TRBV19	TRBJ2-3	NA	TGTGCCAGTAGTATTAAAGGCGCGACGCAGTATTTT	CASSIKGATQYF
TRBD1	TRBV15	TRBJ2-3	NA	TGTGCCACCAGCACACAGGGGTTGACAGATACGCAGTATTTT	CATSTQGLTDTQYF
NA	TRBV12-3/TRBV12-4	TRBJ1-5	many	TGTGCCAGCAGGAAAAACTTAGATCAGCCCCAGCATTTT	CASRKNLDQPQHF
NA	TRBV9	TRBJ2-2	many	TGTGCCAGCAGGGGTAACACCGGGGAGCTGTTTTTT	CASRGNTGELFF
NA	TRBV19	TRBJ2-1	few	TGTGCCAGTAGTATAGGCCCAGCAGTTCGGTTCTTC	CASSIGPAVRFF
NA	TRBV20-1	TRBJ1-1	NA	TGCAGTGCCGCCAGGCGAGCGGGGAACACTGAAGCTTTCTTT	CSAARRAGNTEAFF
TRBD2	TRBV11-2	TRBJ2-3	NA	TGTGCCAGCAGCCCAACTAGCGGGGGGCCCACAGATACGCAGTATTTT	CASSPTSGGPTDTQYF
NA	TRBV19	TRBJ2-3	NA	TGTGCCAGTAGTATTTTCCAGATCACAGATACGCAGTATTTT	CASSIFQITDTQYF
TRBD1	TRBV20-1	TRBJ1-1	NA	TGCAGTGCCCCCCGACAGGGGATGAACACTGAAGCTTTCTTT	CSAPRQGMNTEAFF
TRBD2	TRBV11-1	TRBJ2-3	NA	TGTGCCAGCGCTCCCGGGACTAGCGGGGGCCTCCCAACTCTAGGTACGCAGTATTTT	CASAPGTSGGLPTLGTQYF
NA	TRBV5-1	TRBJ2-1	NA	TGCGCCAGCAGCTGGGATCATAACCGCTACAATGAGCAGTTCTTC	CASSWDHNRYNEQFF
NA	TRBV15	TRBJ2-5	NA	TGTGCCACCAGCAGACTTGGGACGGGTGAGACCCAGTACTTC	CATSRLGTGETQYF
TRBD1	TRBV19	TRBJ2-2	NA	TGTGCCAGTAGTAGCAGGACAGGTCCCGGGGAGCTGTTTTTT	CASSSRTGPGELFF
NA	TRBV20-1	TRBJ1-6	NA	TGCAGTGCTAGGGGCAGGATTACTTCACCCCTCCACTTT	CSARGRITSPLHF
NA	TRBV2	TRBJ1-5	NA	TGTGCCAGCAGTGATAGAGGGCCAGAAACATATAGCAATCAGCCCCAGCATTTT	CASSDRGPETYSNQPQHF
TRBD1	TRBV5-1	TRBJ2-7	NA	TGCGCCAGCAGCTTGGGACAGGGGTTCTACGAGCAGTACTTC	CASSLGQGFYEQYF
NA	TRBV15	TRBJ1-4	NA	TGTGCCATTCCGGGGGGAACTAATGAAAAACTGTTTTTT	CAIPGGTNEKLFF
NA	TRBV7-8	TRBJ1-1	few	TGTGCCAGCAGCAACGGACAGCCGAACACTGAAGCTTTCTTT	CASSNGQPNTEAFF